The T cell receptor (beta chain) under discussion was sequenced for a study of shared clonotypes between healthy human individuals. Study-wide points: Across subsets, estimated richness was generally greater for naive than for memory populations.

Data came from immunoSEQ multiplex PCR; TCRdb stores just in-frame clones and leaves some out. The sample shows millions of clones, approximately 94% of them seen only once. After removal of 0 bases from V and 9 bases from J, the junction contained 15 bases not matched to a gene. The V gene's germline CDR1 is LGHNA and CDR2 YSLEER. The CDR3 has 17 residues. As to this clone: Antigen: not known.

V gene TRBV4-3 combines with J gene TRBJ2-5; TRBD2 matches at 8 bases. Sequences were obtained from naive CD4+ T cells sorted from blood. Subset reported: CD45RA+ positively selected. This TCR was recovered from a man between 18 and 29 years old in good health. CDR3 loop: CASSQDLVSGVLAAQYF. In nucleotides, the CDR3 is TGCGCCAGCAGCCAAGATTTGGTTAGCGGGGTCCTCGCGGCCCAGTACTTC.